The 22 T cell receptor beta chains reported below all come from one sample, sequenced in a study of early T cells in non-severe SARS-CoV-2 infection. In TCRdb, the 5' RACE reads were re-called with MiXCR into one record per CDR3 protein. The sample lists roughly 80,000 distinct CDR3 sequences, more than 7.5% seen once, with approximately 4.8% in the top ten. Specimen: whole blood. The receptors were gathered from an adult who was a healthcare worker with PCR-confirmed SARS-CoV-2 infection or an uninfected control (not recorded which).

Remarks on this clonotype: Germline and junction disagree at one end, which may indicate a read error. J is TRBJ2-2 and V is TRBV7-6, with 7 bases that match TRBD1. This CDR3 region has 16 residues. Looked up from germline, CDR1 is SGHVS and CDR2 is FNYEAQ. CDR3: CAGSLYFTGDTGELFF. As DNA, the CDR3 is TGTGCCGGCAGCTTATATTTCACAGGGGACACCGGGGAGCTGTTTTTT.

This clonotype was seen a few times. CDR3 amino acids: CASSQEDRRVTEAFF. The DNA for the CDR3 is TGCGCCAGCAGCCAAGAGGACAGGAGAGTTACTGAAGCTTTCTTT. The chain has TRBV4-1 and TRBJ1-1; 7 bases fit TRBD1. CDR1 and CDR2 (germline): MGHRA, YSYEKL. The V segment lost 0 bases and the J segment 5 bases; nucleotides outside the gene matches: 6. The CDR3 consists of 15 residues.

The V and J genes are TRBV11-1 and TRBJ2-7; D ambiguous. This CDR3 region has 11 residues. V gave up 6 bases and J gave up 6 bases, with 9 bases separating them. Germline assignment: CDR1 SGHAT and CDR2 FQDESV (reference sequence). DNA of the CDR3: TGTGCCAGCAGTCTAGAATCCGAGCAGTACTTC. Amino acids: CASSLESEQYF.

In this sample, this clonotype turned up many times. The J gene is TRBJ2-1, the V gene TRBV2; D is perhaps TRBD2 (6 bases). This CDR3 has 17 residues. V dropped 6 bases and J dropped 0 bases, with 18 bases sitting between them. CDR1 and CDR2 from the germline V gene are SNHLY and FYNNEI. CDR3 nucleotide sequence: TGTGCCAGCAGCCCACTCGGGGCGGGGAGCTCCTACAATGAGCAGTTCTTC. Residues: CASSPLGAGSSYNEQFF.

This clonotype came up a few times. The rearrangement links TRBV11-2 to TRBJ2-2; 7 positions agree with TRBD2. V was clipped by 5 bases and J by 5 bases; unmatched bases: 11. Germline V gives CDR1 SGHAT, CDR2 FQNNGV. This CDR3 is built from 16 residues. CDR3: CASSPVSGVGTGELFF. CDR3 coding DNA: TGTGCCAGCAGCCCCGTGAGCGGGGTAGGGACCGGGGAGCTGTTTTTT.

DNA for the CDR3: TGTGCCTGGAGGGGGTCTAGCGGGATCGGGGAGCTGTTTTTT. Translated, it gives CAWRGSSGIGELFF. The chain joins TRBV30 to TRBJ2-2; 9 bases align to TRBD2. The CDR3 extends over 14 amino acids. Germline CDR1 and CDR2: GTSNPN and SVGIG (reference sequence). Trimming removed 3 bases from V and 7 bases from J; junction bases left unmatched: 6.

This clonotype came up a few times. V gene TRBV7-9 combines with J gene TRBJ2-1; 7 bases are shared with TRBD1. Unmatched junction bases numbered 7, after V lost 1 base and J lost 7 bases. CDR3 length equals 15 residues. Germline V gives CDR1 SEHNR, CDR2 FQNEAQ (reference sequence). The CDR3 DNA reads TGTGCCAGCAGCTTAGGATCAGGGACAGCTAATGAGCAGTTCTTC. It encodes CASSLGSGTANEQFF.

This chain uses TRBV24-1 with TRBJ2-1; D gene unclear. V was trimmed by 3 bases and J by 3 bases, leaving 11 bases between them. This CDR3 is 15 amino acids long. Looked up from germline, CDR1 is KGHDR and CDR2 is SFDVKD. The CDR3 DNA sequence: TGTGCCACCAGTGATCGAGGTGCCGGCTACAATGAGCAGTTCTTC. This codes for CATSDRGAGYNEQFF.

This clonotype turned up a few times. CDR3 DNA: TGTGCCAGCAGCCTGGGTTGGTCCTACGAGCAGTACTTC. Its translation is CASSLGWSYEQYF. This chain joins TRBV27 and TRBJ2-7; no clear D gene. This CDR3 has 13 residues. The V end was cut by 6 bases, the J end by 1 base, with 10 bases between. The germline CDR1 and CDR2 sequences are MNHEY and SMNVEV (reference sequence).

A few counts support this clonotype. The rearrangement links TRBV4-2 to TRBJ1-5; no clear D. The CDR3 loop spans 15 amino acids. CDR1 is LGHNA and CDR2 is YNFKEQ in the germline V gene. V shed 4 bases and J shed 6 bases, with 16 bases lying between them. The chain's CDR3 is CASSPTTVGSQPQHF. CDR3 nucleotide sequence: TGTGCCAGCAGCCCGACCACCGTCGGCAGTCAGCCCCAGCATTTT.

In regard to this clonotype: A much larger clone lies one base from this, so it may be a read error. The chain uses TRBV7-2 and TRBJ2-3; 7 positions agree with TRBD2. This CDR3 contains 15 residues. The germline V gene encodes CDR1 SGHTA and CDR2 FQGNSA. The CDR3: CASSFTSARTDMQYF. DNA for the CDR3: TGTGCCAGCAGCTTCACTAGCGCACGCACAGATATGCAGTATTTT.

This chain uses TRBV28 with TRBJ2-3, with D maybe TRBD2 (6 bases). In germline, CDR1 is MDHEN, CDR2 SYDVKM. The V end was cut by 2 bases, the J end by 8 bases, with 14 bases between. The CDR3 has 14 amino acids. CDR3 nucleotide sequence: TGTGCCAGCAGTTTAGAAACTAGCCAACCTACGCAGTATTTT. Its translation is CASSLETSQPTQYF.

This clonotype was found many times. The chain couples TRBV28 to TRBJ2-7, with D possibly being TRBD1 or TRBD2 (6 bases each). V lost 6 bases and J 2 bases, leaving 17 bases between the germline ends. Germline V CDR1 and CDR2: MDHEN, SYDVKM. The CDR3 has 15 amino acids. CDR3 nucleotide sequence: TGTGCCAGCAGGGCGGGGACAACTGGCACCTACGAGCAGTACTTC. Protein product: CASRAGTTGTYEQYF. Together with reference TRBV28 and TRBJ2-7, the CDR3 gives the full variable domain: DVKVTQSSRYLVKRTGEKVFLECVQDMDHENMFWYRQDPGLGLRLIYFSYDVKMKEKGDIPEGYSVSREKKERFSLILESASTNQTSMYLCASRAGTTGTYEQYFGPGTRLTVT.

This clonotype was observed many times. The chain uses TRBV3-1 and TRBJ2-7; 8 bases match TRBD2. The CDR3 has 14 amino acids. Per the germline V gene, CDR1 is LGHDT and CDR2 is YNNKEL (reference sequence). V lost 4 bases to trimming and J lost 2 bases; unmatched junction nucleotides: 4. The CDR3 DNA reads TGTGCCAGCAGCCTAGGACTAGCCGCCTACGAGCAGTACTTC. Translated, it gives CASSLGLAAYEQYF.

This clonotype has a handful of counts. The chain recombines TRBV15 with TRBJ1-6; D is unclear. The CDR3 spans 15 residues. In germline, CDR1 is LNHNV, CDR2 YYDKDF (reference sequence). The V end lost 4 bases, the J end lost 8 bases, and 15 bases lay between the germline ends. The chain's CDR3 is CATSIKDPGDSPLHF. In nucleotides, the CDR3 is TGTGCCACCAGCATAAAGGACCCTGGGGATTCACCCCTCCACTTT.

Comments on this clonotype: One end of the junction does not line up with germline, which may come from a read error. The rearrangement links TRBV20-1 to TRBJ2-1; 8 nucleotides align to TRBD2. The CDR3 runs to 11 residues. CDR1 and CDR2 from the germline V gene are DFQATT and SNEGSKA (reference sequence). The chain's CDR3 is CSAREKVRGVF. For the CDR3, the DNA is TGCAGTGCTAGAGAGAAAGTGCGGGGGGTCTTC.

This clonotype was seen more than once but under ten times. The chain couples TRBV20-1 to TRBJ2-7, with 14 bases fitting TRBD2. CDR1 and CDR2 (germline): DFQATT, SNEGSKA (reference sequence). After removal of 3 bases from V and 3 bases from J, the junction contained 7 bases not matched to a gene. This CDR3 region has 16 residues. The CDR3 DNA sequence: TGCAGTGCTAGGTGGACTAGCGGGAGGTCCAACTACGAGCAGTACTTC. Protein product: CSARWTSGRSNYEQYF.

At least ten counts were recorded for this clonotype. The gene calls are TRBV30 and TRBJ2-7; 9 positions agree with TRBD2. Germline CDR1 GTSNPN, CDR2 SVGIG (reference sequence). The CDR3 has 12 amino acids. V lost 5 bases and J lost 4; bases outside the gene matches: 3. The CDR3 here is CAWSSGTYEQYF. For the CDR3, the DNA is TGTGCCTGGTCTAGCGGGACTTACGAGCAGTACTTC.

The sample holds many counts of this clonotype. J is TRBJ1-1 and V is TRBV3-1, with D unclear. This CDR3 is built from 17 residues. V was clipped by 0 bases and J by 1 base, with 15 bases between them. CDR1 LGHDT and CDR2 YNNKEL come from the germline V gene (reference sequence). The CDR3 here is CASSQDPGRGANTEAFF. In DNA, the CDR3 is TGTGCCAGCAGCCAAGATCCGGGCCGGGGAGCGAACACTGAAGCTTTCTTT.

The chain joins TRBV7-9 to TRBJ2-3; D possibly corresponds to TRBD2 (6 bases). V lost 1 base and J 5 bases, leaving 10 bases between the germline ends. Germline CDR1 reads SEHNR; CDR2 reads FQNEAQ (reference sequence). The CDR3 has 14 residues. The CDR3, as DNA: TGTGCCAGCAGCTTAGAGAGGAGGGGAGATACGCAGTATTTT. It yields the protein CASSLERRGDTQYF.

This clonotype was seen more than once but under ten times. The chain has TRBV20-1 and TRBJ1-5; D is unresolved. CDR3 size: 12 residues. V lost 3 bases to trimming and J lost 5 bases, with 8 bases between them. Per germline, CDR1 DFQATT and CDR2 SNEGSKA (reference sequence). Written as DNA, the CDR3 is TGCAGTGCTAGGCGGAAGGATCAGCCCCAGCATTTT. Translated, it gives CSARRKDQPQHF.

This clonotype was seen only once. The rearrangement links TRBV2 to TRBJ1-2; TRBD1 is a possible D gene (6 bases). The V end was cut by 6 bases, the J end by 8 bases, with 10 bases between. This CDR3 spans 11 amino acids. Per germline, CDR1 SNHLY and CDR2 FYNNEI. The DNA for the CDR3 is TGTGCCAGCAGCAACAGGGTCGGCTACACCTTC. Encoded protein: CASSNRVGYTF. Together with reference TRBV2 and TRBJ1-2, the CDR3 gives the full variable domain: EPEVTQTPSHQVTQMGQEVILRCVPISNHLYFYWYRQILGQKVEFLVSFYNNEISEKSEIFDDQFSVERPDGSNFTLKIRSTKLEDSAMYFCASSNRVGYTFGSGTRLTVV.